These 17 T cell receptor beta chains were all obtained from the same sample, sequenced in a study of OX40 agonist ivuxolimab in advanced cancers. Assay: immunoSEQ multiplex PCR; the TCRdb copy retains only in-frame clones and omits some. This table has about 31,000 clones, about 87% appearing once. Sequencing was performed on CD4+ or CD8+ T cells sorted from blood, taken in a trial of the OX40 agonist ivuxolimab. These receptors were obtained from an adult with an advanced solid tumor such as melanoma, head and neck, liver or kidney cancer.

V usage is TRBV7-2 and J usage is TRBJ2-1, with D maybe TRBD1 (5 bases). Germline CDR1 and CDR2: SGHTA and FQGNSA. The CDR3 loop spans 15 amino acids. Deletions cut 4 bases from V and 0 bases from J, with 10 bases between. The CDR3 coding sequence is TGTGCCAGCAGCTACCAGGGCAGCTCCTACAATGAGCAGTTCTTC. Translated, it gives CASSYQGSSYNEQFF.

The chain uses TRBV19 and TRBJ1-1, with 8 bases lining up with TRBD1. V trimming: 5 bases; J trimming: 0 bases; junction bases outside the gene matches: 5. The CDR3 is made up of 15 amino acids. Germline CDR1 LNHDA, CDR2 SQIVND (reference sequence). CDR3 DNA: TGTGCCAGTAGTCTATTGACAGGGGTGAACACTGAAGCTTTCTTT. Translating it yields CASSLLTGVNTEAFF.

The rearrangement uses TRBV19 and TRBJ2-2, with TRBD1 identical over 12 bases. There are 17 residues in the CDR3. Germline CDR1 reads LNHDA; CDR2 reads SQIVND (reference sequence). The V and J ends lost 5 bases and 7 bases, in that order; junction bases with no gene match: 11. CDR3 in DNA: TGTGCCAGTAGTCCACCGCGGGACAGGGGGCGAGGCGGGGAGCTGTTTTTT. Translation: CASSPPRDRGRGGELFF.

This chain uses TRBV2 with TRBJ2-2, with D perhaps assigned TRBD1 or TRBD2 (5 bases each). The germline V gene has CDR1 SNHLY and CDR2 FYNNEI. V was clipped by 3 bases and J by 5 bases, with 10 bases between them. The CDR3 length is 14 residues. Here the CDR3 DNA reads TGTGCCAGCAGTGAGAGGGACCATACCGGGGAGCTGTTTTTT. It codes for CASSERDHTGELFF.

The V and J genes are TRBV28 and TRBJ1-1; TRBD1 might be the D (5 bases). The CDR3 contains 17 residues. Looked up from germline, CDR1 is MDHEN and CDR2 is SYDVKM. V was clipped by 4 bases and J by 6 bases, with 24 bases between them. The CDR3 sequence is CASSSGLLYTPDSEAFF. The CDR3 nucleotides are TGTGCCAGCAGTTCGGGACTCCTGTACACTCCTGACTCTGAAGCTTTCTTT.

The chain employs TRBV7-9 and TRBJ1-3, with D possibly matching TRBD1 (6 bases). CDR1 is SEHNR, CDR2 FQNEAQ, per germline (reference sequence). The CDR3 length is 13 residues. The V and J ends lost 10 bases and 4 bases respectively, with 14 bases between them. CDR3 DNA sequence: TGTGCCATCCCGAGAGGGGGAGGAAACACCATATATTTT. This encodes CAIPRGGGNTIYF.

CDR3: CASSGVSYNEQFF. The CDR3 DNA is TGCGCCAGCTCGGGGGTCTCCTACAATGAGCAGTTCTTC. This rearrangement joins TRBV4-1 to TRBJ2-1; D might be TRBD2 (6 bases). Germline V lookup: CDR1 MGHRA, CDR2 YSYEKL. V lost 8 bases and J 0 bases, leaving 8 bases between the germline ends. CDR3 size: 13 residues.

The CDR3 region has the DNA TGTGCCAGCAGTGAATACTTGGGCGGGGGTAATGAAAAACTGTTTTTT. The encoded protein is CASSEYLGGGNEKLFF. The J gene is TRBJ1-4, the V gene TRBV6-1, with D possibly matching TRBD1 (5 bases). The CDR3 consists of 16 residues. The germline V gene encodes CDR1 MNHNS and CDR2 SASEGT. V lost 2 bases and J lost 4, with 14 bases in between.

The V gene is TRBV4-2, the J gene TRBJ2-3, with D tentatively TRBD1 (6 bases). The CDR3 spans 17 residues. Per germline, CDR1 LGHNA and CDR2 YNFKEQ. The V and J ends lost 2 bases and 0 bases respectively, with 15 bases between them. CDR3 in DNA: TGTGCCAGCAGCCAACTAACAGGGACCCTCAGCACAGATACGCAGTATTTT. As protein: CASSQLTGTLSTDTQYF.

J is TRBJ2-2 and V is TRBV19; D tentatively fits TRBD1 or TRBD2 (6 bases each). V was clipped by 2 bases and J by 2 bases, with 12 bases between them. Germline CDR1 reads LNHDA; CDR2 reads SQIVND (reference sequence). The CDR3 runs 16 residues. CDR3: CASSIIGGANTGELFF. In DNA form, the CDR3 reads TGTGCCAGTAGTATAATCGGGGGCGCCAACACCGGGGAGCTGTTTTTT.

The chain employs TRBV18 and TRBJ2-2, with D possibly being TRBD2 (5 bases). V lost 3 bases and J 1 base, leaving 6 bases between the germline ends. There are 14 residues in the CDR3. The germline CDR1 and CDR2 sequences are KGHSH and LQKENI. The CDR3 sequence is CASSPAGNTGELFF. The CDR3 nucleotides are TGTGCCAGCTCACCTGCGGGGAACACCGGGGAGCTGTTTTTT.

This clone appeared once. The genes are TRBV6-6 and TRBJ2-6; 7 bases fit TRBD1. Germline V CDR1 and CDR2: MNHNY, SVGAGI (reference sequence). The CDR3 has 15 residues. Germline trimming cut 6 bases from V and 4 bases from J; bases unmatched to any gene: 6. CDR3 protein: CASRSTGVGANVLTF. In DNA, the CDR3 is TGTGCCAGCAGATCTACAGGGGTGGGGGCCAACGTCCTGACTTTC.

The chain has TRBV28 and TRBJ1-2; 7 bases fit TRBD1. V lost 5 bases, J lost 2 bases, and 8 bases stayed unmatched. The germline V gene encodes CDR1 MDHEN and CDR2 SYDVKM. This CDR3 contains 15 residues. CDR3 DNA sequence: TGTGCCAGCAGTCCAACGACAGGGATAAACTATGGCTACACCTTC. The encoded protein is CASSPTTGINYGYTF.

The genes are TRBV14 and TRBJ2-1, with a possible D match to TRBD2 (6 bases). Germline CDR1 is SGHDN and CDR2 is FVKESK. V was shortened by 4 bases and J by 0 bases, with 16 bases between the two germline ends. This CDR3 contains 17 residues. The CDR3 DNA reads as TGTGCCAGCAGCCCCACCCTACTAGCCAGCTCCTACAATGAGCAGTTCTTC. It is translated as CASSPTLLASSYNEQFF.

V usage is TRBV5-4 and J usage is TRBJ1-1; the D gene is possibly TRBD1 (5 bases). Germline V CDR1 and CDR2: SGHNT, YYREEE (reference sequence). V was cut by 3 bases and J by 0 bases, with 15 bases left in between. This CDR3 spans 16 amino acids. The CDR3 protein is CASSSAMGGMNTEAFF. DNA of the CDR3: TGTGCCAGCAGCTCCGCCATGGGGGGTATGAACACTGAAGCTTTCTTT.

The V call is TRBV11-3, the J call TRBJ2-1; 12 positions match TRBD2. Trimming at V came to 1 base and at J to 6 bases, leaving 7 bases not matched to a gene. CDR1 is SGHNT and CDR2 is YENEEA in the germline V gene. CDR3 size: 17 residues. The CDR3 spells CASSLGLLAGGPNEQFF. CDR3 nucleotides: TGTGCCAGCAGCTTAGGACTTCTAGCGGGAGGGCCCAATGAGCAGTTCTTC. Filled out from reference TRBV11-3 and TRBJ2-1, the complete variable domain reads EAGVVQSPRYKIIEKKQPVAFWCNPISGHNTLYWYLQNLGQGPELLIRYENEEAVDDSQLPKDRFSAERLKGVDSTLKIQPAELGDSAVYLCASSLGLLAGGPNEQFFGPGTRLTVL.

The rearrangement uses TRBV5-6 and TRBJ1-2; D uncertain. The V and J ends lost 1 base and 4 bases respectively, with 8 bases between them. Germline CDR1 and CDR2: SGHDT and YYEEEE. This CDR3 spans 13 amino acids. CDR3 sequence reads: CASSLSQIYGYTF. The DNA of the CDR3 is TGTGCCAGCAGCTTGAGCCAGATCTATGGCTACACCTTC.